This T cell receptor beta chain was sequenced for a study of blood T cells in healthy people across ages. Study overall: About one barcoded TCR beta cDNA was captured per two T cells. Study-wide points: Any changes in expanded clonotypes were possibly confounded, as donor CMV status remained unknown.

This clonotype was seen ten or more times. Its matching antigen is unknown. Trimming took 5 bases from V and 2 from J; bases not matched to a gene: 7. This CDR3 has 15 residues. The germline V gene encodes CDR1 SNHLY and CDR2 FYNNEI. Using a J-beta primer mix together with a sample-barcoded 5' primer, a second PCR was run for about 6 to 12 cycles. Via MiXCR, TCRdb re-called the 5' RACE reads, giving one row per CDR3 protein. The table shows about 1,600,000 distinct CDR3 sequences, with 42% occurring only once. Donors ranged from roughly 6 to 90 years old and were healthy Caucasians in Russia. No fewer than 5.5 micrograms of total RNA were isolated from every sample.

The origin of this receptor is a woman between 18 and 29 years old in good health. The chain has TRBV2 and TRBJ1-2; 8 bases map to TRBD1. Sequencing input: blood. This chain's CDR3 is CASSSQGAQNYGYTF. The CDR3 nucleotides read TGTGCCAGCAGTTCGCAGGGGGCGCAAAACTATGGCTACACCTTC.